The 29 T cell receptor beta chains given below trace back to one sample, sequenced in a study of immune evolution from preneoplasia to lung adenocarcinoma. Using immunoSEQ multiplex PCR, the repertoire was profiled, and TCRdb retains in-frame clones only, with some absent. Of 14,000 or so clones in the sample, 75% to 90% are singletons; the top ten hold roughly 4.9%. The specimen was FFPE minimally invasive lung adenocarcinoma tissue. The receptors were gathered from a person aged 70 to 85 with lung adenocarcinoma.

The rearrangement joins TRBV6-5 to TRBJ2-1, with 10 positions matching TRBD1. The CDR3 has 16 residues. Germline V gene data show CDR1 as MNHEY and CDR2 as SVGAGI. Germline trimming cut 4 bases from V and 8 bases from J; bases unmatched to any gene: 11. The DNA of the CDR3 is TGTGCCAGCAGTTCCACCCCGGGACAGGGGAACCATGAGCAGTTCTTC. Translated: CASSSTPGQGNHEQFF.

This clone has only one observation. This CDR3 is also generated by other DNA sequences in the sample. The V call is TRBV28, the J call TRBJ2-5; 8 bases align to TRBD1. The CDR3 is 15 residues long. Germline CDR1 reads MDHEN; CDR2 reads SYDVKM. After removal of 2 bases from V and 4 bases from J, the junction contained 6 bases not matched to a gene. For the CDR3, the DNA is TGTGCCAGCAGTTTAAATCTCAGGGGGCGAGAGACCCAGTACTTC. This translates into CASSLNLRGRETQYF.

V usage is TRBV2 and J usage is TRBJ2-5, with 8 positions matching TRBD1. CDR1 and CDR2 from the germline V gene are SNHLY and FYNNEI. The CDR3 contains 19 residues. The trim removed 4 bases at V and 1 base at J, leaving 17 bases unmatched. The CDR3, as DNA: TGTGCCAGCAGTGCGACAGGGGACGCCTTCGGAGGCCCCCAAGAGACCCAGTACTTC. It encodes CASSATGDAFGGPQETQYF.

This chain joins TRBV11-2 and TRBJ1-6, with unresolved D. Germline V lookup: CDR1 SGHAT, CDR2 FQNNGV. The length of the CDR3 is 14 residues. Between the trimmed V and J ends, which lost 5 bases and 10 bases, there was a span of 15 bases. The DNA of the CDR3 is TGTGCCAGCAGCGACCGCCCTCGAGGCTCACCCCTCCACTTT. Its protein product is CASSDRPRGSPLHF.

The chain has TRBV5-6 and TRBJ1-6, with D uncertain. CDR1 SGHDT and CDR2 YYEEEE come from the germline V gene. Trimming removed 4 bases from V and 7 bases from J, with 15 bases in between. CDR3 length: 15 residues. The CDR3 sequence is CASSPAVSFNSPLHF. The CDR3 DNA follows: TGTGCCAGCAGCCCGGCCGTCAGTTTCAATTCACCCCTCCACTTT. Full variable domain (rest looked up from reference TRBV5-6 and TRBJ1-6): DAGVTQSPTHLIKTRGQQVTLRCSPKSGHDTVSWYQQALGQGPQFIFQYYEEEERQRGNFPDRFSGHQFPNYSSELNVNALLLGDSALYLCASSPAVSFNSPLHFGNGTRLTVT.

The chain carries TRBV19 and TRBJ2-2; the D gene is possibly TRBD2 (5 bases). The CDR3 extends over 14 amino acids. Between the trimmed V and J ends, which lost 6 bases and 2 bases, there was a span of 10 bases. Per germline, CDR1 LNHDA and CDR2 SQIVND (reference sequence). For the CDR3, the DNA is TGTGCCAGTAGGAGAGAGGGAAACACCGGGGAGCTGTTTTTT. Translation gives CASRREGNTGELFF.

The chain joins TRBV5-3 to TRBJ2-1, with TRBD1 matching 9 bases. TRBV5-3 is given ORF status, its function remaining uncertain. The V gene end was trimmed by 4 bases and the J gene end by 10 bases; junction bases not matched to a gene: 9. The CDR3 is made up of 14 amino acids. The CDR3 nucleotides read TGTGCCAGAAGCCAAAGGGGGACAGGGTGCGAGCAGTTCTTC. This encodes CARSQRGTGCEQFF.

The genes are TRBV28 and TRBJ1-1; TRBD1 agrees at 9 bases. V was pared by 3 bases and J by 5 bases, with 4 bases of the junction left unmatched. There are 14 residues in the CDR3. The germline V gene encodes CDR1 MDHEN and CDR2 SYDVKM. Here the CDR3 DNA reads TGTGCCAGCAGTTTCACAGGGGGCGTGACTGAAGCTTTCTTT. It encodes CASSFTGGVTEAFF. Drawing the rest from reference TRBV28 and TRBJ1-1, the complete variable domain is DVKVTQSSRYLVKRTGEKVFLECVQDMDHENMFWYRQDPGLGLRLIYFSYDVKMKEKGDIPEGYSVSREKKERFSLILESASTNQTSMYLCASSFTGGVTEAFFGQGTRLTVV.

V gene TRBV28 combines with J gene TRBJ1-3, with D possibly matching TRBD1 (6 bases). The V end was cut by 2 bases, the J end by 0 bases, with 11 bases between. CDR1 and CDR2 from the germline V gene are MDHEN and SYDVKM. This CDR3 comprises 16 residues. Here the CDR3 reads CASSLRGFYSGNTIYF. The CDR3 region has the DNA TGTGCCAGCAGTTTAAGGGGGTTCTACTCTGGAAACACCATATATTTT.

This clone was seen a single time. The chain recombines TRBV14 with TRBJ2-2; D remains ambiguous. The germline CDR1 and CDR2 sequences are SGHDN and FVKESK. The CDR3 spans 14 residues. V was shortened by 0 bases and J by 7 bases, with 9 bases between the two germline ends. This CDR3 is CASSQDSWFGELFF. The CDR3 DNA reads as TGTGCCAGCAGCCAAGATAGCTGGTTCGGGGAGCTGTTTTTT. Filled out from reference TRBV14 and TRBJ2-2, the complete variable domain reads EAGVTQFPSHSVIEKGQTVTLRCDPISGHDNLYWYRRVMGKEIKFLLHFVKESKQDESGMPNNRFLAERTGGTYSTLKVQPAELEDSGVYFCASSQDSWFGELFFGEGSRLTVL.

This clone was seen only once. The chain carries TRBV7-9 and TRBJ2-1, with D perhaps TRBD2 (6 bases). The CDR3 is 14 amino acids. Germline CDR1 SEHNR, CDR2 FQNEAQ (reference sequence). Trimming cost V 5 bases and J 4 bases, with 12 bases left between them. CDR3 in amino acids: CASSTGDPYNEQFF. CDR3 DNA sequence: TGTGCCAGCAGCACGGGGGACCCGTACAATGAGCAGTTCTTC.

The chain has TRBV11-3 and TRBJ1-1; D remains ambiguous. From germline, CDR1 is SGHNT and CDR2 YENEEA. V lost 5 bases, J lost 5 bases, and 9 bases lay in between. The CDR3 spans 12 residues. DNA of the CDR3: TGTGCCAGCAGCCCCGATCAGACTGAAGCTTTCTTT. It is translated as CASSPDQTEAFF.

The CDR3: CASSLEGNTEAFF. The DNA of the CDR3 is TGCGCCAGCAGCTTGGAAGGGAACACTGAAGCTTTCTTT. V gene TRBV5-1 combines with J gene TRBJ1-1, with D unclear. The V end was cut by 0 bases, the J end by 1 base, with 4 bases between. In germline, CDR1 is SGHRS, CDR2 YFSETQ. The CDR3 contains 13 residues. The entire variable domain, with the rest obtained from reference TRBV5-1 and TRBJ1-1, is as follows: KAGVTQTPRYLIKTRGQQVTLSCSPISGHRSVSWYQQTPGQGLQFLFEYFSETQRNKGNFPGRFSGRQFSNSRSEMNVSTLELGDSALYLCASSLEGNTEAFFGQGTRLTVV.

CDR3 coding DNA: TGTGCCAGCAGCTTAGCGGGAAGTACGCAGTATTTT. It encodes CASSLAGSTQYF. The chain couples TRBV7-8 to TRBJ2-3; unclear D gene. Deletions cut 0 bases from V and 8 bases from J, with 6 bases between. Per germline, CDR1 SGHVS and CDR2 FQNEAQ. CDR3 length: 12 amino acids.

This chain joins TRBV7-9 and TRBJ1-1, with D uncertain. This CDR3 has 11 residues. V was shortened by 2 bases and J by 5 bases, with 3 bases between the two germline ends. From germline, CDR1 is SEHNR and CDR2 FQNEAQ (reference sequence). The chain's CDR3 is CASSLRTEAFF. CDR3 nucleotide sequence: TGTGCCAGCAGCTTACGGACTGAAGCTTTCTTT.

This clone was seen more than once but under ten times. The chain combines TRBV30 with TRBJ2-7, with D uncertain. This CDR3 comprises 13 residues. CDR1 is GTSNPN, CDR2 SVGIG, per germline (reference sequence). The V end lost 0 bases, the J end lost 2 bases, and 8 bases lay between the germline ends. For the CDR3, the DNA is TGTGCCTGGAGTGTCAGGAGCACCTACGAGCAGTACTTC. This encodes CAWSVRSTYEQYF.

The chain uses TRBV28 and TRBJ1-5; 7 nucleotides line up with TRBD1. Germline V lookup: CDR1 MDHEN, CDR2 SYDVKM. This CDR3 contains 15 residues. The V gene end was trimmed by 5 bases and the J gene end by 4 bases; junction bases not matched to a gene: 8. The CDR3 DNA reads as TGTGCCAGCAGTGATAGGACAGGAGGGAATCAGCCCCAGCATTTT. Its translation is CASSDRTGGNQPQHF.

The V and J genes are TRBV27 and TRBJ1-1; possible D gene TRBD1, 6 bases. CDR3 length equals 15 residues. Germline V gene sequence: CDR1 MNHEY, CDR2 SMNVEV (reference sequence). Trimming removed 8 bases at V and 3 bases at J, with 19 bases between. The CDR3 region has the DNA TGTGCCAGCGGGCCATTGGGCAGGGGTGACACTGAAGCTTTCTTT. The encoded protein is CASGPLGRGDTEAFF.

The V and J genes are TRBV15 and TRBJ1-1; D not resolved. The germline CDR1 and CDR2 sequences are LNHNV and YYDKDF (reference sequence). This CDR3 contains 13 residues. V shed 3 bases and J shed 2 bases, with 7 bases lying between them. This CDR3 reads CATSRDGNTEAFF. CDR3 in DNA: TGTGCCACCAGCAGGGACGGTAACACTGAAGCTTTCTTT.

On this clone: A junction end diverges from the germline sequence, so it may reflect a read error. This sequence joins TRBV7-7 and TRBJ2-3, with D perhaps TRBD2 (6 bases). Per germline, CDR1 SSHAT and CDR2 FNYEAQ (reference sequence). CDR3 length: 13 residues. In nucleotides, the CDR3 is TGTGCTAGCAGCTTAGCGGAGGCGGATACGCAGTATTTT. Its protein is CASSLAEADTQYF.

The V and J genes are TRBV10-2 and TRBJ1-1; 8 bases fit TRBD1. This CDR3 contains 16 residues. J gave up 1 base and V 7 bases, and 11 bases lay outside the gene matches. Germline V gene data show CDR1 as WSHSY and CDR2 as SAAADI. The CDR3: CASNPSRQGKNTEAFF. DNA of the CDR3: TGCGCCAGCAATCCCTCCCGACAGGGGAAGAACACTGAAGCTTTCTTT.

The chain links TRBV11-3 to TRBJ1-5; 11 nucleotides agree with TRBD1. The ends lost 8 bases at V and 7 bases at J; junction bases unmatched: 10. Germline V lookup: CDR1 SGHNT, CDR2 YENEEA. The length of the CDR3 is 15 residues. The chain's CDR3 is CASLGQGAVRQPQHF. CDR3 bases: TGTGCCAGCCTTGGACAGGGGGCCGTCAGGCAGCCCCAGCATTTT. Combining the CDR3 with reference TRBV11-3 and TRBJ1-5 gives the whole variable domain EAGVVQSPRYKIIEKKQPVAFWCNPISGHNTLYWYLQNLGQGPELLIRYENEEAVDDSQLPKDRFSAERLKGVDSTLKIQPAELGDSAVYLCASLGQGAVRQPQHFGDGTRLSIL.

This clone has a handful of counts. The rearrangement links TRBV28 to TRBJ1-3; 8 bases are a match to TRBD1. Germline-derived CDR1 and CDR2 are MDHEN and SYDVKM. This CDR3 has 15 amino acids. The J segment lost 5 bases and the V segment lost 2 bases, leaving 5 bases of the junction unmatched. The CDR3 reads CASSLGTGPRNTIYF. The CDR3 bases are TGTGCCAGCAGTTTAGGGACAGGCCCTAGAAACACCATATATTTT.

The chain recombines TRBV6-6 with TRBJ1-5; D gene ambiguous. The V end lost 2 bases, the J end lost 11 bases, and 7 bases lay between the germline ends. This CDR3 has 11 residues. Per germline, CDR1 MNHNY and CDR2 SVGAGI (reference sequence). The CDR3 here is CASSYDETQHF. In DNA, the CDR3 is TGTGCCAGCAGTTACGACGAGACCCAGCATTTT.

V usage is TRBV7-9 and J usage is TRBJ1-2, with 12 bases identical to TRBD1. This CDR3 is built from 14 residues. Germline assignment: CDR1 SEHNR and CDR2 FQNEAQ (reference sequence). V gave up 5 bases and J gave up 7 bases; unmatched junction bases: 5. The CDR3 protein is CASSSGTGGFGYTF. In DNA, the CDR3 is TGTGCCAGCAGCAGCGGGACAGGGGGCTTTGGCTACACCTTC.

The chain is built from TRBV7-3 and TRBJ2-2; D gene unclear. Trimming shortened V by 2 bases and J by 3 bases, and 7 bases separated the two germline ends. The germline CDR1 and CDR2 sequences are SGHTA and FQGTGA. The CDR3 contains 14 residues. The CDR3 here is CASSLLVDTGELFF. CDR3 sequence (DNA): TGTGCCAGCAGCTTATTGGTGGACACCGGGGAGCTGTTTTTT.

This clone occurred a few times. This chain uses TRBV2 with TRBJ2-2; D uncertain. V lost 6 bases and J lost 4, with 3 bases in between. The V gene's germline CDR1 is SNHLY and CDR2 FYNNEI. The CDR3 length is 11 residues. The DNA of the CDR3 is TGTGCCAGCAGCCTCACCGGGGAGCTGTTTTTT. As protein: CASSLTGELFF.

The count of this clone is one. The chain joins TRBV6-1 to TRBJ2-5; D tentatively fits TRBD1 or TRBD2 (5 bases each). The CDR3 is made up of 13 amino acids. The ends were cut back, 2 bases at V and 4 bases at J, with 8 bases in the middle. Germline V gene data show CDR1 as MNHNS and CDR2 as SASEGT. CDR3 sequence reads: CASSEPGTETQYF. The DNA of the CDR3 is TGTGCCAGCAGTGAACCAGGGACAGAGACCCAGTACTTC.

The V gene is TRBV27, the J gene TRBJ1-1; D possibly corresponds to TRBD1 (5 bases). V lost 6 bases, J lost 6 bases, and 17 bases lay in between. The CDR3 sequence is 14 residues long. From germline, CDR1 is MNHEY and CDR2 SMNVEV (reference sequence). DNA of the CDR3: TGTGCCAGCAGGCCCTGGGGGGTTTCTTCTGAAGCTTTCTTT. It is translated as CASRPWGVSSEAFF.